These T cell receptor beta chains were read from a single sample in a study of T cell repertoires in cytomegalovirus infection. Antigens of these TCRs are unknown. TCRdb itself ran the reads through MiXCR, one entry per CDR3 protein. The table records fewer than 950,000 distinct CDR3 sequences, 32% of them present only once. The source material was cultured CD8+ T cells from PBMCs, sampled from culture after CMV antigen stimulation. All receptors derive from a human donor in good health (CMV status not recorded). Some clones in this sample may be carry-over from other donors' samples. Each CDR3 is given with its conserved first and last residue. A D gene is named only where the DNA matches it firmly. Clone size is given for some rows only: seen once, a few or many times, or a class if the clone is expanded.

abundance	d_gene	v_gene	j_gene	CDR3aa	CDR3nt
.	.	TRBV10-3	TRBJ1-5	CAISDRTEVNQPQHF	TGTGCCATCAGTGATCGGACAGAGGTTAATCAGCCCCAGCATTTT
few	TRBD1	TRBV27	TRBJ1-2	CASSQLQGALDYGYTF	TGTGCCAGCAGCCAACTACAGGGGGCGCTGGACTATGGCTACACCTTC
.	.	TRBV5-5	TRBJ2-1	CASSLQAGSGNEQFF	TGTGCCAGCAGCTTGCAAGCGGGTTCAGGCAATGAGCAGTTCTTC
few	TRBD1	TRBV7-9	TRBJ1-2	CASSLTDRGGGYTF	TGTGCCAGCAGCTTAACGGACAGGGGAGGTGGCTACACCTTC
.	TRBD2	TRBV2	TRBJ2-1	CACSERSGGTYNEQFF	TGTGCCTGCAGTGAGAGAAGCGGGGGGACCTACAATGAGCAGTTCTTC
.	TRBD1	TRBV6-1	TRBJ1-2	CASSEAGTVYGYTF	TGTGCCAGCAGTGAAGCCGGGACAGTCTATGGCTACACCTTC
.	TRBD2	TRBV24-1	TRBJ2-1	CATSDLAGGNEQFF	TGTGCCACCAGTGATTTAGCGGGGGGCAATGAGCAGTTCTTC
few	.	TRBV10-3	TRBJ1-4	CAISESIATNEKLFF	TGTGCCATCAGTGAGTCGATTGCAACTAATGAAAAACTGTTTTTT
.	TRBD2	TRBV12-5	TRBJ2-1	CASGLPIAGGLNEQFF	TGTGCTAGTGGTTTGCCAATAGCGGGGGGGCTCAATGAGCAGTTCTTC
.	.	TRBV9	TRBJ1-1	CASSGRRGAFF	TGTGCCAGCAGCGGTCGCAGGGGAGCTTTCTTT
.	TRBD2	TRBV6-1	TRBJ2-1	CAAAVSGGIYNEQFF	TGTGCCGCAGCGGTGAGCGGGGGGATATACAATGAGCAGTTCTTC
.	.	TRBV4-3	TRBJ1-6	CASSQEQASYNSPLHF	TGCGCCAGCAGCCAAGAGCAGGCTTCCTATAATTCACCCCTCCACTTT
.	.	TRBV20-1	TRBJ1-4	CSARDTTARLSGTNEKLFF	TGCAGTGCTAGAGATACGACAGCCCGCTTAAGTGGAACTAATGAAAAACTGTTTTTT
.	.	TRBV20-1	TRBJ2-2	CSARDTGELFF	TGCAGTGCTAGGGACACCGGGGAGCTGTTTTTT
.	.	TRBV9	TRBJ1-4	CASSGVDSGGEKLFF	TGTGCCAGCAGCGGAGTGGACTCCGGGGGTGAAAAACTGTTTTTT
few	.	TRBV5-1	TRBJ1-2	CASSSLNGYTF	TGCGCCAGCAGCTCCCTAAATGGCTACACCTTC
.	.	TRBV2	TRBJ2-1	CASETLRGASYNEQFF	TGTGCCAGCGAAACCCTCAGGGGGGCCTCCTACAATGAGCAGTTCTTC
once	TRBD2	TRBV9	TRBJ2-5	CVSGGKETQYF	TGTGTCAGCGGGGGGAAAGAGACCCAGTACTTC
.	TRBD1	TRBV6-2/TRBV6-3	TRBJ2-3	CASSFPDRYISGDTQYF	TGTGCCAGCAGTTTCCCGGACAGGTACATTTCGGGAGATACGCAGTATTTT
few	.	TRBV11-2	TRBJ2-3	CASSWGLSTDTQYF	TGTGCCAGCAGCTGGGGACTGAGCACAGATACGCAGTATTTT
few	.	TRBV6-5	TRBJ1-1	CASSYSWDLNTEAFF	TGTGCCAGCAGTTACTCGTGGGACCTGAACACTGAAGCTTTCTTT
.	.	TRBV12-3/TRBV12-4	TRBJ2-1	CASSPSPGGHGHYNEQFF	TGTGCCAGCAGTCCGTCCCCCGGGGGTCATGGACACTACAATGAGCAGTTCTTC
few	.	TRBV4-2	TRBJ2-7	CASSQETTGEQYF	TGTGCCAGCAGCCAAGAGACTACCGGCGAGCAGTACTTC
.	.	TRBV7-2	TRBJ1-1	CASTEGSEAFF	TGTGCCAGCACTGAGGGATCTGAAGCTTTCTTT
.	.	TRBV7-3	TRBJ2-1	CASSFGTRGPSYNEQFF	TGTGCCAGCAGCTTCGGAACGAGGGGACCGTCCTACAATGAGCAGTTCTTC
.	.	TRBV4-1	TRBJ2-7	CASSNPRGTYEQYF	TGTGCCAGCAGCAATCCCAGGGGTACCTACGAGCAGTACTTC
.	TRBD2	TRBV20-1	TRBJ2-4	CSARDTYPAGGSKNIQYF	TGCAGTGCTAGAGATACCTATCCAGCGGGGGGTTCAAAAAACATTCAGTACTTC
many	.	TRBV7-6	TRBJ2-5	CASSLVGGRETQYF	TGTGCCAGCAGCTTAGTGGGGGGCCGTGAGACCCAGTACTTC
few	.	TRBV27	TRBJ2-3	CASSLADIDTQYF	TGTGCCAGCAGTTTAGCGGACATAGATACGCAGTATTTT
few	.	TRBV20-1	TRBJ2-5	CSVCDSLQGPGETQYF	TGCAGTGTCTGTGACTCCCTCCAGGGGCCGGGAGAGACCCAGTACTTC
.	.	TRBV5-4	TRBJ2-1	CASRLSGFNEQFF	TGTGCCAGCAGACTCTCGGGGTTCAATGAGCAGTTCTTC
few	.	TRBV19	TRBJ1-1	CASSIGGDVNTEAFF	TGTGCCAGTAGTATAGGCGGGGACGTGAACACTGAAGCTTTCTTT
.	.	TRBV6-2/TRBV6-3	TRBJ1-1	CASKDRRTEAFF	TGTGCCAGCAAAGATCGGAGGACTGAAGCTTTCTTT
.	TRBD1	TRBV29-1	TRBJ1-2	CSVEGPGGYGYTF	TGCAGCGTTGAAGGACCAGGGGGCTATGGCTACACCTTC
.	TRBD1	TRBV6-1	TRBJ2-2	CASRNDRELAGELFF	TGTGCCAGCAGAAATGACAGGGAACTAGCCGGGGAGCTGTTTTTT
.	.	TRBV2	TRBJ2-5	CASREIYQWYF	TGTGCCAGCAGGGAGATATATCAATGGTACTTC
.	.	TRBV4-2	TRBJ1-2	CASSPPGGLDLYGYTF	TGTGCCAGCAGCCCCCCGGGAGGTCTGGATCTCTATGGCTACACCTTC
.	.	TRBV19	TRBJ2-1	CASSTGTLNNEQFF	TGTGCCAGTAGTACCGGGACACTTAACAATGAGCAGTTCTTC
few	.	TRBV10-3	TRBJ1-5	CAISERGDQPQHF	TGTGCCATCAGTGAACGGGGGGATCAGCCCCAGCATTTT
.	TRBD2	TRBV10-3	TRBJ2-1	CAITRTSGGHNEQFF	TGTGCCATCACCCGGACTAGCGGGGGGCACAATGAGCAGTTCTTC
few	.	TRBV6-5	TRBJ1-6	CASSYGGGNSPLHF	TGTGCCAGCAGTTACGGGGGAGGTAATTCACCCCTCCACTTT
few	.	TRBV20-1	TRBJ1-1	CSARQAMNTEAFF	TGCAGTGCTAGACAAGCAATGAACACTGAAGCTTTCTTT
few	.	TRBV7-4	TRBJ2-1	CASSSLLNEQFF	TGTGCCAGCAGCTCATTACTCAATGAGCAGTTCTTC
.	.	TRBV28	TRBJ2-3	CASKPLGGGTDTQYF	TGTGCCAGCAAGCCGCTCGGAGGGGGCACAGATACGCAGTATTTT
.	.	TRBV12-3/TRBV12-4	TRBJ2-5	CASSLLQSQETQYF	TGTGCCAGCAGCCTCCTGCAGAGCCAAGAGACCCAGTACTTC
few	TRBD2	TRBV28	TRBJ2-1	CASSLGGAGRDNEQFF	TGTGCCAGCAGTCTCGGGGGGGCAGGGAGGGACAATGAGCAGTTCTTC
.	.	TRBV13	TRBJ2-1	CASSLRTDSTNEQFF	TGCGCCAGCAGCTTGCGGACGGATAGCACCAATGAGCAGTTCTTC
.	TRBD2	TRBV5-4	TRBJ2-5	CASSPAGTSGGARGSETQYF	TGTGCCAGCAGCCCCGCGGGGACTAGCGGGGGGGCGAGGGGGTCGGAGACCCAGTACTTC
.	TRBD2	TRBV12-3/TRBV12-4	TRBJ2-3	CASSLPSGVTPHDTQYF	TGTGCCAGCAGTTTGCCTAGCGGGGTAACCCCACACGATACGCAGTATTTT
.	.	TRBV12-3/TRBV12-4	TRBJ2-1	CASATGSYNEQFF	TGTGCCAGCGCTACAGGGTCCTACAATGAGCAGTTCTTC
few	.	TRBV6-2/TRBV6-3	TRBJ2-2	CASSYGGTEAGELFF	TGTGCCAGCAGTTACGGTGGAACCGAGGCCGGGGAGCTGTTTTTT
.	TRBD1	TRBV19	TRBJ1-4	CASSSPGQGETNEKLFF	TGTGCCAGTAGTTCACCGGGACAGGGTGAAACTAATGAAAAACTGTTTTTT
.	.	TRBV5-4	TRBJ2-5	CASSLDGGRKYF	TGTGCCAGCAGCTTGGACGGGGGGCGCAAGTACTTC
.	.	TRBV25-1	TRBJ1-6	CASSEFGGDNSPLHF	TGTGCCAGCAGTGAATTCGGCGGGGATAATTCACCCCTCCACTTT